This T cell receptor (beta chain) comes out of a study of T cell responses to AZD1222 COVID-19 vaccine. About this clone itself: Antigen specificity is unknown.

Study results and caveats: Clonal diversity was possibly underestimated, and white British individuals and females predominated among donors.

Between the trimmed V and J ends, which lost 0 bases and 0 bases, there was a span of 10 bases. The CDR3 spans 16 residues. The germline V gene encodes CDR1 LGHDT and CDR2 YNNKEL (reference sequence). The method was immunoSEQ multiplex PCR; TCRdb's version includes in-frame clones alone and lacks a portion of them. The sample carries about 140,000 clones, 92% recorded once. The sequencing here drew on peripheral blood, taken 28 days after the second AZD1222 dose. This receptor was taken from an adult who received the AZD1222 COVID-19 vaccine. J is TRBJ2-3 and V is TRBV3-1 (or the pseudogene TRBV3-2); D possibly corresponds to TRBD2 (6 bases). This chain's CDR3 is CASSQDAGPSTDTQYF. The DNA of the CDR3 is TGTGCCAGCAGCCAAGATGCGGGGCCCAGCACAGATACGCAGTATTTT.